One sample yielded the 5 T cell receptor beta chains listed below, sequenced in a study of cytomegalovirus exposure and HLA in healthy donors. The primer mix had 60 Vbeta and 13 Jbeta primers. Using immunoSEQ multiplex PCR, the repertoire was profiled, and TCRdb retains in-frame clones only, with some absent. The sample holds around 100,000 clones, roughly 76% seen once. Sequenced: PBMCs. All receptors come from a man in his forties or fifties in good health and CMV-seronegative.

V and J are TRBV6-5 and TRBJ1-2; 8 nucleotides match TRBD1. The CDR3 runs 13 residues. V was pared by 8 bases and J by 8 bases, with 10 bases of the junction left unmatched. Germline CDR1 and CDR2: MNHEY and SVGAGI. CDR3 region: CASRLQDRGGYTF. CDR3 sequence (DNA): TGTGCCAGCCGTTTGCAAGACAGGGGAGGCTACACCTTC.

The rearrangement links TRBV5-4 to TRBJ1-2; 11 bases map to TRBD1. After removal of 5 bases from V and 8 bases from J, the junction contained 11 bases not matched to a gene. The V gene's germline CDR1 is SGHNT and CDR2 YYREEE (reference sequence). The CDR3 totals 15 residues. DNA of the CDR3: TGTGCCAGCAGTTTTTCCGGGACAGGGGGGCTGGGCTACACCTTC. Translating gives CASSFSGTGGLGYTF.

This clone was found a few times. DNA for the CDR3: TGTGCAGTAGGCGGAATCAGCACAGATACGCAGTATTTT. It encodes CAVGGISTDTQYF. The gene calls are TRBV28 and TRBJ2-3; D unresolved. The CDR3 consists of 13 residues. The germline CDR1 and CDR2 sequences are MDHEN and SYDVKM.

This chain links TRBV7-6 with TRBJ2-7, with a possible D match to TRBD1 (6 bases). The CDR3 is made up of 15 amino acids. Trimming cost V 5 bases and J 6 bases, with 20 bases left between them. Germline lookup yields CDR1 SGHVS and CDR2 FNYEAQ. The CDR3: CASSPGTGQSLEQYF. Written as DNA, the CDR3 is TGTGCCAGCAGCCCAGGGACCGGACAGTCTCTCGAGCAGTACTTC. Full variable domain (missing parts from reference TRBV7-6 and TRBJ2-7): GAGVSQSPRYKVTKRGQDVALRCDPISGHVSLYWYRQALGQGPEFLTYFNYEAQQDKSGLPNDRFSAERPEGSISTLTIQRTEQRDSAMYRCASSPGTGQSLEQYFGPGTRLTVT.

V is TRBV2 and J is TRBJ2-3; TRBD2 matches at 7 bases. CDR1 SNHLY and CDR2 FYNNEI come from the germline V gene. V trimming: 2 bases; J trimming: 2 bases; junction bases outside the gene matches: 10. The CDR3 sequence is 17 residues long. The CDR3 nucleotides are TGTGCCAGCAGTGAACTGGGAGGGTTGTTCTTCACAGATACGCAGTATTTT. This codes for CASSELGGLFFTDTQYF.